This T cell receptor beta chain appears in the sequencing data of a study of T cells in tuberculosis. Study background: CD1B tetramers identified T cells specific for mycobacterial lipid GMM.

V lost 2 bases and J lost 0, with 12 bases in between. CDR1 SGHKS and CDR2 YYEKEE come from the germline V gene (reference sequence). The CDR3 totals 16 residues. TCRdb's table, derived via immunoSEQ multiplex PCR, lists solely in-frame clones and lacks some. The sample contains fewer than 45,000 clones, about 95% of which appear only once. The V call is TRBV5-5, the J call TRBJ1-3; TRBD1 is a possible D gene (6 bases). The material sequenced was PBMCs. The source of this sequence is a donor aged 10 to 29 with latent tuberculosis or without tuberculosis infection. This CDR3 is CASSLGQTYSGNTIYF. Here the CDR3 DNA reads TGTGCCAGCAGCTTAGGACAGACCTACTCTGGAAACACCATATATTTT.